What follows is one T cell receptor beta chain and its context. TCRdb re-called the 5' RACE reads, yielding one record per CDR3 amino acid sequence without DNA. The specimen's table records a few hundred thousand distinct CDR3 sequences. The sample originates from a study of monozygotic twins with inflammatory bowel disease. CDR1 MNHEY and CDR2 SVGAGI come from the germline V gene. This CDR3 has 15 residues. This TCR derives from a human donor with ulcerative colitis or Crohn's disease, or a healthy co-twin of an affected twin (not recorded which). V gene TRBV6-5 combines with J gene TRBJ1-6; TCRdb gives TRBD1 as the D gene, but with no DNA this cannot be confirmed. The sequenced material came from blood. CDR3 sequence: CASSYSTGANSPLHF.